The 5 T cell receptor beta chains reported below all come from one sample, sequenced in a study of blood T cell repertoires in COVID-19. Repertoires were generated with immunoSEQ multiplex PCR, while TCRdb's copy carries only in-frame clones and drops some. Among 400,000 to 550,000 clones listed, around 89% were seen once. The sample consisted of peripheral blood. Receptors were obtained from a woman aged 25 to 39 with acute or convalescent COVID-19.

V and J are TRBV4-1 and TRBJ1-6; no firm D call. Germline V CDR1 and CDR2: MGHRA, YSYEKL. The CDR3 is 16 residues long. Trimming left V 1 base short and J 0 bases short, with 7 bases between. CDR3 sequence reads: CASSQGQFSYNSPLHF. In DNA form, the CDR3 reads TGCGCCAGCAGCCAAGGGCAGTTCTCCTATAATTCACCCCTCCACTTT.

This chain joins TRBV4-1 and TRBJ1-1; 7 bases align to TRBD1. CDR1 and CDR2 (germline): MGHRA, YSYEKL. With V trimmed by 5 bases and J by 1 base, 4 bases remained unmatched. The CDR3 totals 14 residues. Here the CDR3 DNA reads TGCGCCAGCAGCTGGAACAGGGGGAACACTGAAGCTTTCTTT. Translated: CASSWNRGNTEAFF.

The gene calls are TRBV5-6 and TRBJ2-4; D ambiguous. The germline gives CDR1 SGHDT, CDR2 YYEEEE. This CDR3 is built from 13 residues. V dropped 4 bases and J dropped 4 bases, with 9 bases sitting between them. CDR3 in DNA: TGTGCCAGCAGCCGCGAGGAAAAAAACATTCAGTACTTC. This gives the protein CASSREEKNIQYF.

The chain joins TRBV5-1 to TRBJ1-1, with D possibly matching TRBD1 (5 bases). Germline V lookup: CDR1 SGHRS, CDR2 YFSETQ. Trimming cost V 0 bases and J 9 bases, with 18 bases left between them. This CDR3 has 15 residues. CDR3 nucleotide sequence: TGCGCCAGCAGCTTGGCCACTGAAGGGGTGGCAAAAGCTTTCTTT. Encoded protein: CASSLATEGVAKAFF.

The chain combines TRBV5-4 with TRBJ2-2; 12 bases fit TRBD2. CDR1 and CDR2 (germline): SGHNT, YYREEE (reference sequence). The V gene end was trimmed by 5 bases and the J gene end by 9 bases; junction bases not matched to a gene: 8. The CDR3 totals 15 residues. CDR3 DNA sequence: TGTGCCAGCAGTATGGCTAGCGGGGGGGACCGGGAGCTGTTTTTT. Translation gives CASSMASGGDRELFF.